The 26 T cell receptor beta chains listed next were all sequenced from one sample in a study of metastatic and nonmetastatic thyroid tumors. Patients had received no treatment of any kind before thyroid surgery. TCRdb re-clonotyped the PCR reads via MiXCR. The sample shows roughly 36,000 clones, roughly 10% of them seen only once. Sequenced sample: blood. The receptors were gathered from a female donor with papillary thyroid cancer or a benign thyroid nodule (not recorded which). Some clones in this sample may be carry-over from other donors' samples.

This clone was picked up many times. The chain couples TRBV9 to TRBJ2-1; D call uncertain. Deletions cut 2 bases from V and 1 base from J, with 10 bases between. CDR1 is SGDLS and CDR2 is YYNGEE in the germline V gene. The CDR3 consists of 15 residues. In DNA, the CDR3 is TGTGCCAGCAGCGTTGGGCCTCCGTCCTACAATGAGCAGTTCTTC. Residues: CASSVGPPSYNEQFF.

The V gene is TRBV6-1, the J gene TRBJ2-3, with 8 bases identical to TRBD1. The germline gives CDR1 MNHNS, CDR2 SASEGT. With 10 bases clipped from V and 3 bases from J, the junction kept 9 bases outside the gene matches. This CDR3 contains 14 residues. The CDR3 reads CAIRSGTGTDTQYF. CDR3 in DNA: TGTGCCATCAGATCCGGGACAGGTACAGATACGCAGTATTTT.

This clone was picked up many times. CDR3 sequence reads: CASSIGGRGTGELFF. The CDR3, as DNA: TGTGCCAGTAGTATAGGCGGTCGGGGGACCGGGGAGCTGTTTTTT. V usage is TRBV19 and J usage is TRBJ2-2, with D tentatively TRBD2 (6 bases). Germline CDR1 reads LNHDA; CDR2 reads SQIVND (reference sequence). The CDR3 totals 15 residues. V was trimmed by 1 base and J by 5 bases, leaving 11 bases between them.

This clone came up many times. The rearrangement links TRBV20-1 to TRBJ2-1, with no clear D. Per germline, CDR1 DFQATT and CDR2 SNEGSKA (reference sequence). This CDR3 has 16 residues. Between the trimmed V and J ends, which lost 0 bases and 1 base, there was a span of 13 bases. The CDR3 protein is CSARDTIVMSYNEQFF. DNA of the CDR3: TGCAGTGCTAGAGATACAATTGTCATGTCCTACAATGAGCAGTTCTTC.

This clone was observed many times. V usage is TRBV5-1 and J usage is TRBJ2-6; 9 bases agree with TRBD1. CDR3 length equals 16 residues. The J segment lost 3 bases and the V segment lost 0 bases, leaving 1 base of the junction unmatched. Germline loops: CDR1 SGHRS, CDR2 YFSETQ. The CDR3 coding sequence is TGCGCCAGCAGCTTGGGGGACAGGGTTGGGGCCAACGTCCTGACTTTC. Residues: CASSLGDRVGANVLTF.

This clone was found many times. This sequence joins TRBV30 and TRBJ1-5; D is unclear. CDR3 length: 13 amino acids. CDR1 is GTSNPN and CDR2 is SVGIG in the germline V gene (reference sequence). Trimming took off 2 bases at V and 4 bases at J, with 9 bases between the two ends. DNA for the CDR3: TGTGCCTGGAGTCCCGGGATTAATCAGCCCCAGCATTTT. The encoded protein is CAWSPGINQPQHF.

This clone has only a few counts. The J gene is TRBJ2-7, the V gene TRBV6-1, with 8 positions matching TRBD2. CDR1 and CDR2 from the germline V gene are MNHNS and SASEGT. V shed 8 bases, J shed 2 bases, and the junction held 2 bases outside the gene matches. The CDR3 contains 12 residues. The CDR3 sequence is CASRGGAYEQYF. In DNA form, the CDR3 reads TGTGCCAGCCGGGGGGGAGCCTACGAGCAGTACTTC.

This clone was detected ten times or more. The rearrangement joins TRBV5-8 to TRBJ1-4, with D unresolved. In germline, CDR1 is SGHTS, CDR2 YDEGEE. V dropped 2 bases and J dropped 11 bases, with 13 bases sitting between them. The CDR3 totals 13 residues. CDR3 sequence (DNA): TGTGCCAGCAGCTTTCGCCTGGGGTGGAAACTGTTTTTT. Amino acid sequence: CASSFRLGWKLFF.

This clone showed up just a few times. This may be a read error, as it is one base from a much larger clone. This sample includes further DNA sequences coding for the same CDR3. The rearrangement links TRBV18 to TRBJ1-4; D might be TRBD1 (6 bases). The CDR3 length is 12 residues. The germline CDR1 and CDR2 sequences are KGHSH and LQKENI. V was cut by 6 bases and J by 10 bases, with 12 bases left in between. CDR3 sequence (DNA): TGTGCCAGCTCGCGGAAGGGGGGAAAACTGTTTTTT. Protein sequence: CASSRKGGKLFF.

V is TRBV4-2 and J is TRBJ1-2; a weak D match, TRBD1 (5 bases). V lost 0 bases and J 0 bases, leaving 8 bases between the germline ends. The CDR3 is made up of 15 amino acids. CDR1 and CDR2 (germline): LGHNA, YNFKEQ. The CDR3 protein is CASSQEAGTNYGYTF. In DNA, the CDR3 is TGTGCCAGCAGCCAAGAGGCAGGGACTAACTATGGCTACACCTTC.

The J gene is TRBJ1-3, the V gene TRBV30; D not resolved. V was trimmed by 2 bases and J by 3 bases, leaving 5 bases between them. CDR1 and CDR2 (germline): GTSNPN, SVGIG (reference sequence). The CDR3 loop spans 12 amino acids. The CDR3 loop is CAWSYSGNTIYF. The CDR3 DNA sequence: TGTGCCTGGAGTTATAGTGGAAACACCATATATTTT.

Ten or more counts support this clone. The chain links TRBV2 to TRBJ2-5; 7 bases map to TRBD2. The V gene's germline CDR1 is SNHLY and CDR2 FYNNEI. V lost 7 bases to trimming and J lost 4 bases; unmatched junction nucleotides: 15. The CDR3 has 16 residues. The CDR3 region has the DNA TGTGCCAGCACCTTTTATGGGGGAGGGCCCGGAGAGACCCAGTACTTC. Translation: CASTFYGGGPGETQYF.

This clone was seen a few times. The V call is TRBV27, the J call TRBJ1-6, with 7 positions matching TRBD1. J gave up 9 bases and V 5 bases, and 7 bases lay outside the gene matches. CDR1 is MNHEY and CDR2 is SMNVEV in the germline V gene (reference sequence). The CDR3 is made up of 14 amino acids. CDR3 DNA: TGTGCCAGCAGTCCCGGGACAGTTGTTTCACCCCTCCACTTT. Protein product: CASSPGTVVSPLHF.

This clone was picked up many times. The CDR3, as DNA: TGTGCCAGCAGCGTCGACAGGGATCCCCACAATGAGCAGTTCTTC. This gives the protein CASSVDRDPHNEQFF. The J gene is TRBJ2-1, the V gene TRBV9; 7 nucleotides line up with TRBD1. This CDR3 spans 15 amino acids. From germline, CDR1 is SGDLS and CDR2 YYNGEE. With 2 bases clipped from V and 5 bases from J, the junction kept 7 bases outside the gene matches.

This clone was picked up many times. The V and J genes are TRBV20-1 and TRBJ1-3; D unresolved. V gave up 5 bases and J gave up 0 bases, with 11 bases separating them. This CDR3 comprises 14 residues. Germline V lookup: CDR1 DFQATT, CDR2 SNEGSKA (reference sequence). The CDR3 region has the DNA TGCAGTGCTGAGACCGGGGACTCTGGAAACACCATATATTTT. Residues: CSAETGDSGNTIYF.

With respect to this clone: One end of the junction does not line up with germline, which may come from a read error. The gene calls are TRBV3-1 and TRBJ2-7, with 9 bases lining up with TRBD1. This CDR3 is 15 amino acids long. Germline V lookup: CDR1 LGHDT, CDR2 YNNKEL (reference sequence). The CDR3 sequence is CASSLTTGGVYEQYF. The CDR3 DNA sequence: TGTGCCAGCAGCCTCACGACAGGGGGTGTGTACGAGCAATACTTC.

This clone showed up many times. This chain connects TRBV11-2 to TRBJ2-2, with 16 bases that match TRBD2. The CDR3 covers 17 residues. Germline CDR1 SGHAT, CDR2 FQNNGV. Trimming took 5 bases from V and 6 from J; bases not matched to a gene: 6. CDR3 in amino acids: CASSRDGTSGRAGELFF. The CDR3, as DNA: TGTGCCAGCAGCCGCGACGGGACTAGCGGGAGGGCCGGGGAGCTGTTTTTT.

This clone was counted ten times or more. CDR3 loop: CATSDPDRYEQYF. In nucleotides, the CDR3 is TGTGCCACCAGTGACCCTGACAGATACGAGCAGTACTTC. The chain recombines TRBV24-1 with TRBJ2-7; D is possibly TRBD1 (5 bases). Germline CDR1 is KGHDR and CDR2 is SFDVKD. This CDR3 contains 13 residues. With 4 bases removed from V and 4 bases from J, the gap between germline ends came to 10 bases.

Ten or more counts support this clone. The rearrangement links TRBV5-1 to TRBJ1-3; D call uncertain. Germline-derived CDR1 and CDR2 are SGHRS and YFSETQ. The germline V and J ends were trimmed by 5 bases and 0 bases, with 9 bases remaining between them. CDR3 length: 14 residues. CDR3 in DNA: TGCGCCAGCAGGTCCCCGGGCTCTGGAAACACCATATATTTT. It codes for CASRSPGSGNTIYF.

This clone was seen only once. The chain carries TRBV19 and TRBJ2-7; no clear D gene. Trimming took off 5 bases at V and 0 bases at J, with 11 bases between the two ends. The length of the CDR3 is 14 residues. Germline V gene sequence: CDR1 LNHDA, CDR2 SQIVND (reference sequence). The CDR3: CASSGGSASYEQYF. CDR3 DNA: TGTGCCAGTAGTGGTGGGTCTGCCTCCTACGAGCAGTACTTC.

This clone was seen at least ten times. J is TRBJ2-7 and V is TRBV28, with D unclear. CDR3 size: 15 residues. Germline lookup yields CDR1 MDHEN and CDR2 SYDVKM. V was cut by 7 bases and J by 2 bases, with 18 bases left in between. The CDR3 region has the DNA TGTGCCAGCAATAGTCAAGGAACGACCCCCTACGAGCAGTACTTC. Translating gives CASNSQGTTPYEQYF.

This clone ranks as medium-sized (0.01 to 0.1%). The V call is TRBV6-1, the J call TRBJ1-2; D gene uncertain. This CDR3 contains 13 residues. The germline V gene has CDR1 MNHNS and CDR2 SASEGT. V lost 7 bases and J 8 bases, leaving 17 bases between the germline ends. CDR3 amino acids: CASIDPEERGYTF. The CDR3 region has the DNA TGTGCCAGCATTGACCCAGAGGAGCGCGGCTACACCTTC.

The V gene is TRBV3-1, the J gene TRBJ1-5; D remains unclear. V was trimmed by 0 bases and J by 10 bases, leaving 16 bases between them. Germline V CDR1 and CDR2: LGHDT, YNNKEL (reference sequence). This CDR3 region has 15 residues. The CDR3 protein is CASSQDATWQHPQHF. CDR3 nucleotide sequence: TGTGCCAGCAGCCAAGATGCCACATGGCAACATCCCCAGCATTTT.

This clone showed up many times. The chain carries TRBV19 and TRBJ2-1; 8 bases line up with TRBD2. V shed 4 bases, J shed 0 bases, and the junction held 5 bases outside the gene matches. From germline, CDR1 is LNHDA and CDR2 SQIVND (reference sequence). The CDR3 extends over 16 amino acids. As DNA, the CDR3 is TGTGCCAGTAGTAGAAGCGGGAGTACCTCCTACAATGAGCAGTTCTTC. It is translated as CASSRSGSTSYNEQFF.

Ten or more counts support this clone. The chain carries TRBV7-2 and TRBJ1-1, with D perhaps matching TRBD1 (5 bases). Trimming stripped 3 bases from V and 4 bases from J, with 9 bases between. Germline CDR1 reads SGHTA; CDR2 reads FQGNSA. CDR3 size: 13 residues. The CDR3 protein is CASSFRDFTEAFF. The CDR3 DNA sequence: TGTGCCAGCAGCTTCAGGGATTTCACTGAAGCTTTCTTT.

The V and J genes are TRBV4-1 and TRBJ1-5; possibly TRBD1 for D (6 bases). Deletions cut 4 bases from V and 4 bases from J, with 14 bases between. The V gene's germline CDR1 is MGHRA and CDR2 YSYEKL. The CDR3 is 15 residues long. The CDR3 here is CASSPVGGANQPQHF. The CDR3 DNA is TGCGCCAGCAGCCCAGTGGGGGGGGCGAATCAGCCCCAGCATTTT.